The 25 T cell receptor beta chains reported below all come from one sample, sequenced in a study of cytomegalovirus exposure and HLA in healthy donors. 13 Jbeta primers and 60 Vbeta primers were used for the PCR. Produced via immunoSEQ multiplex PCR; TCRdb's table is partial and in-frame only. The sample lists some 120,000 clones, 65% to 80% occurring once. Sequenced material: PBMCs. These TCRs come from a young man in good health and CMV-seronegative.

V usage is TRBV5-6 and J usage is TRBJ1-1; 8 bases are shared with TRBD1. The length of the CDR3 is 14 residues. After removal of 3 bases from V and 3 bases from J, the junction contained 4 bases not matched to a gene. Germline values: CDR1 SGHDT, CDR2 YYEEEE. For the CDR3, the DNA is TGTGCCAGCAGCTGGCAGGGGGCCCACACTGAAGCTTTCTTT. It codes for CASSWQGAHTEAFF.

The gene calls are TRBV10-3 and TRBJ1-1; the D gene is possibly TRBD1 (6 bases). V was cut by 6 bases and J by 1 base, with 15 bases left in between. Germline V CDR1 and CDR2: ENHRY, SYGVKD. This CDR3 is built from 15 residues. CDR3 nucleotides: TGTGCCATCAGACGGTCTGGACAGCGGAACACTGAAGCTTTCTTT. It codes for CAIRRSGQRNTEAFF.

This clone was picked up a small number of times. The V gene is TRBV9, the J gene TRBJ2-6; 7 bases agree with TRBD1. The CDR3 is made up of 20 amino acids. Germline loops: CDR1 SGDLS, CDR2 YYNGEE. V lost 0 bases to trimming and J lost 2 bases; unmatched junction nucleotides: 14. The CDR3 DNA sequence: TGTGCCAGCAGCGTAGACCCCCAGACAGGGTCAGGAACTGGGGCCAACGTCCTGACTTTC. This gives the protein CASSVDPQTGSGTGANVLTF.

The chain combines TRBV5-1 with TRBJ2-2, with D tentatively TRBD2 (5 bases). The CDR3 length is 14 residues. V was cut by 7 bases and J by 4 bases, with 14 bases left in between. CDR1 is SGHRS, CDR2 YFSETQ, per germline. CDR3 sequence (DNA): TGCGCCAGCGACTCGGGGTGGAGCACCGGGGAGCTGTTTTTT. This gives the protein CASDSGWSTGELFF.

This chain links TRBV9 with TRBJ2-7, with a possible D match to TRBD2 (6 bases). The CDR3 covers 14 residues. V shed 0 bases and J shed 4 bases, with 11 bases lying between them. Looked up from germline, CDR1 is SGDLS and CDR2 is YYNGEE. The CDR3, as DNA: TGTGCCAGCAGCGTAGTGGGGGGACTTTACGAGCAGTACTTC. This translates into CASSVVGGLYEQYF.

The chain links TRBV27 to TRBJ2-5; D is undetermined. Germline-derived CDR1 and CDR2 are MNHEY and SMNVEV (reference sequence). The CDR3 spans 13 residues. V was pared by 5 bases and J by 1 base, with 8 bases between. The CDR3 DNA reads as TGTGCCAGCAGTAGGCGACTCCAAGAGACCCAGTACTTC. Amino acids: CASSRRLQETQYF.

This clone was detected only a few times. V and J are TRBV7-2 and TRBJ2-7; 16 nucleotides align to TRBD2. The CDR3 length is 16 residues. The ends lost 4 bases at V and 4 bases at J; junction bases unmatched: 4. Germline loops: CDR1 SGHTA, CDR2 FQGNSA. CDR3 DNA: TGTGCCAGCAGCTCGGGACTAGCGGGGGGGCGGTACGAGCAGTACTTC. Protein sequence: CASSSGLAGGRYEQYF.

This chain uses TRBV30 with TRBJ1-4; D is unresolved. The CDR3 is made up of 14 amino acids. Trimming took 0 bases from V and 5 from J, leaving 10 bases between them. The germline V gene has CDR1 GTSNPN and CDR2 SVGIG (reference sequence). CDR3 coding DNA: TGTGCCTGGAGTGTCAATAGCGGCAATGAAAAACTGTTTTTT. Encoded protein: CAWSVNSGNEKLFF.

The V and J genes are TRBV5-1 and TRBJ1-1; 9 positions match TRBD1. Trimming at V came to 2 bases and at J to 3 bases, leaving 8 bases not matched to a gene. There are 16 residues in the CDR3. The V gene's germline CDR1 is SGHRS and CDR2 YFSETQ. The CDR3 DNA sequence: TGCGCCAGCAGCTTCACAGGGGGCGGTTTGTACACTGAAGCTTTCTTT. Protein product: CASSFTGGGLYTEAFF.

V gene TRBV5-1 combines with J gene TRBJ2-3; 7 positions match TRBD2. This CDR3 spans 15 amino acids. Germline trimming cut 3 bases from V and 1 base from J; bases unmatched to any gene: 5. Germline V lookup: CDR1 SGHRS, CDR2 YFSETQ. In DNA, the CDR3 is TGCGCCAGCAGCTCGGCGGGGGACCGCACAGATACGCAGTATTTT. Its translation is CASSSAGDRTDTQYF.

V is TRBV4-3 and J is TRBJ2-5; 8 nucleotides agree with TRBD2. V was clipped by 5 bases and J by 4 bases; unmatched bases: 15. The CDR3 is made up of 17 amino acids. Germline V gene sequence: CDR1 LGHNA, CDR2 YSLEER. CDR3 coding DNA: TGCGCCAGCAGCTACGACTACCGGGGGGGCATTTTAGAGACCCAGTACTTC. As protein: CASSYDYRGGILETQYF.

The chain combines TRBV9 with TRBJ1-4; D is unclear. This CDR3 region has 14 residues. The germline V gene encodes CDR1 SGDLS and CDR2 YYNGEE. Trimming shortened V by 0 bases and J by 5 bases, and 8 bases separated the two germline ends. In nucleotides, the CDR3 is TGTGCCAGCAGCGTAGGAGGTAGGAATGAAAAACTGTTTTTT. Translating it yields CASSVGGRNEKLFF.

CDR3: CASSFPYGQGINEQYF. CDR3 DNA: TGTGCCAGCAGCTTCCCGTATGGACAGGGGATCAACGAGCAGTACTTC. The chain recombines TRBV7-9 with TRBJ2-7; 9 nucleotides agree with TRBD1. V was clipped by 3 bases and J by 5 bases; unmatched bases: 11. Germline-derived CDR1 and CDR2 are SEHNR and FQNEAQ (reference sequence). This CDR3 has 16 residues.

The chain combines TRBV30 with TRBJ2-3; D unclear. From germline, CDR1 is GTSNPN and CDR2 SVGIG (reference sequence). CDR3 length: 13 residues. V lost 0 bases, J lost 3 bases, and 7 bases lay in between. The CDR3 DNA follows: TGTGCCTGGAGTGTACAAGTTACAGATACGCAGTATTTT. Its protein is CAWSVQVTDTQYF.

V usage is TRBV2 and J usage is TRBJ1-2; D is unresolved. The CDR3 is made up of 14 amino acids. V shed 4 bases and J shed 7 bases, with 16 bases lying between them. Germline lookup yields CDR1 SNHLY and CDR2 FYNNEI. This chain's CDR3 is CASSVDRLASGYTF. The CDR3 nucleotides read TGTGCCAGCAGTGTTGATCGTTTGGCATCTGGCTACACCTTC.

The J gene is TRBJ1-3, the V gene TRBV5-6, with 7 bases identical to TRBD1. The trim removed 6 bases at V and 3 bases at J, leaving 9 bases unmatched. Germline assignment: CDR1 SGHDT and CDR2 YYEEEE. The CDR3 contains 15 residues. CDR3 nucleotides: TGTGCCAGCAACTCCCCAGGGGGTAGTGGAAACACCATATATTTT. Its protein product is CASNSPGGSGNTIYF.

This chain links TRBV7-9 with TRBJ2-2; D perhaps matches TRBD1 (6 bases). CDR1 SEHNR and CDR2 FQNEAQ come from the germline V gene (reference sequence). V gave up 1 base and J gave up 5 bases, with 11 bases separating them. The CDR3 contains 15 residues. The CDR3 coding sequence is TGTGCCAGCAGCTTAGATGGCAGGGGAACCGGGGAGCTGTTTTTT. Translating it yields CASSLDGRGTGELFF.

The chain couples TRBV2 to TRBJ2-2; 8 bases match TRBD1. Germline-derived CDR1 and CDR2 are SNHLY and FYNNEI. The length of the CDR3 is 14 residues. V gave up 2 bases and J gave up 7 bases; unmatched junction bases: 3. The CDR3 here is CASSESGGGGELFF. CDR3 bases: TGTGCCAGCAGTGAATCAGGGGGCGGCGGGGAGCTGTTTTTT.

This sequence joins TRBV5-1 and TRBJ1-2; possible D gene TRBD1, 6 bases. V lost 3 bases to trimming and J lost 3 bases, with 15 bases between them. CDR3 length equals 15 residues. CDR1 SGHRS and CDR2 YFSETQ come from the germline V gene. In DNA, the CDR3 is TGCGCCAGCAGCTCCCTCCAGGGGATTGACTATGGCTACACCTTC. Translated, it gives CASSSLQGIDYGYTF. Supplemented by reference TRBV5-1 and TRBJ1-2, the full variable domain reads KAGVTQTPRYLIKTRGQQVTLSCSPISGHRSVSWYQQTPGQGLQFLFEYFSETQRNKGNFPGRFSGRQFSNSRSEMNVSTLELGDSALYLCASSSLQGIDYGYTFGSGTRLTVV.

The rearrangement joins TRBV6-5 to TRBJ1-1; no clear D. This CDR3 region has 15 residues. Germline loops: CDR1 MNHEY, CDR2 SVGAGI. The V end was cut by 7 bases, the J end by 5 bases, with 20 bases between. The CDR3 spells CASTPGLVGGTEAFF. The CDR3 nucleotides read TGTGCCAGCACTCCGGGTCTCGTCGGCGGGACTGAAGCTTTCTTT.

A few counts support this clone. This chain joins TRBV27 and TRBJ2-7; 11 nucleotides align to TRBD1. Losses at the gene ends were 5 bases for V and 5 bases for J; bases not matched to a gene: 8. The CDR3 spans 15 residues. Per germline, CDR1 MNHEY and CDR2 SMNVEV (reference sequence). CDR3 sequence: CASSPPDRGLNEQYF. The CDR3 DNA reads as TGTGCCAGCAGTCCACCGGACAGGGGGCTAAACGAGCAGTACTTC.

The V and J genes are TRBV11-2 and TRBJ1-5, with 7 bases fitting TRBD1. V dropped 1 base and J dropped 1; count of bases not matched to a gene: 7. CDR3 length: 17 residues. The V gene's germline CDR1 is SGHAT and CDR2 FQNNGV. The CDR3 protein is CASSLAGGILSNQPQHF. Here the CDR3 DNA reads TGTGCCAGCAGCTTAGCAGGGGGAATTCTGAGCAATCAGCCCCAGCATTTT.

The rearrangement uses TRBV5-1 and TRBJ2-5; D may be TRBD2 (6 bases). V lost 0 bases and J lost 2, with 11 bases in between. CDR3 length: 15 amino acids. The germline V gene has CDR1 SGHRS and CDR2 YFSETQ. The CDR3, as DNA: TGCGCCAGCAGCTTGGCCGGGACTTATCAAGAGACCCAGTACTTC. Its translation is CASSLAGTYQETQYF.

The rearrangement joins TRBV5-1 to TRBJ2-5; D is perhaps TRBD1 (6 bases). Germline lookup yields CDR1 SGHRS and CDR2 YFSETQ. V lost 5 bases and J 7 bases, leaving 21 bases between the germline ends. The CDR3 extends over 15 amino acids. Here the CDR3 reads CASRSSGTFEGTQYF. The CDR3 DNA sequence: TGCGCCAGCAGATCCTCGGGGACATTCGAAGGGACCCAGTACTTC.

CDR3 sequence (DNA): TGTGCCAGCTCACCACCAATACATTTCTATGGCTACACCTTC. Amino acid sequence: CASSPPIHFYGYTF. The rearrangement links TRBV18 to TRBJ1-2; no clear D gene. CDR1 and CDR2 (germline): KGHSH, LQKENI. Trimming removed 0 bases at V and 4 bases at J, with 9 bases between. The CDR3 sequence is 14 residues long.